The next 25 T cell receptor beta chains were all read from a single sample in a study of regulatory T cells in long-lasting Graves disease. Through Arm-PCR of CDR3 regions and iRepertoire HTBI primers, TCR beta libraries were built. MiXCR was run by TCRdb on the multiplex PCR reads, yielding one entry per CDR3 protein. The sample includes approximately 270,000 distinct CDR3 sequences, about 17% seen only once; the top ten take 14%. Time point reported: newly diagnosed GD, antithyroid drugs for less than 3 months. PBMC-extracted RNA yielded the TCR library. The same data also contributed to another study, on T cells in Graves' hyperthyroidism and ophthalmopathy.

This sample comprised peripheral blood mononuclear cells (PBMCs), obtained at new diagnosis, from a patient treated with antithyroid drugs. The origin of the receptors is a woman aged 30 to 39 with Graves disease.

This clonotype was observed many times. The chain couples TRBV7-9 to TRBJ2-1; 11 nucleotides align to TRBD2. Losses at the gene ends were 1 base for V and 6 bases for J; bases not matched to a gene: 5. The CDR3 covers 16 residues. Germline loops: CDR1 SEHNR, CDR2 FQNEAQ (reference sequence). The chain's CDR3 is CASSLGASGGFNEQFF. Written as DNA, the CDR3 is TGTGCCAGCAGCTTAGGGGCTAGCGGGGGGTTCAATGAGCAGTTCTTC.

A note on this clonotype: A far larger clone is just one base off, so this is likely a read error. The chain couples TRBV10-3 to TRBJ1-1, with D tentatively TRBD1 (5 bases). Trimming took 5 bases from V and 0 from J, leaving 13 bases between them. The CDR3 extends over 15 amino acids. The V gene's germline CDR1 is ENHRY and CDR2 SYGVKD. CDR3 nucleotide sequence: TGTGCCATCAGTTACAGACAGACACTGAACACTGAAGCTTTCTTT. Amino acid sequence: CAISYRQTLNTEAFF.

The sample holds many counts of this clonotype. V is TRBV12-5 and J is TRBJ1-2; D gene unclear. Trimming stripped 11 bases from V and 0 bases from J, with 13 bases between. The length of the CDR3 is 13 residues. Germline V lookup: CDR1 LGHNT, CDR2 FRNRAP. In nucleotides, the CDR3 is TGTGCTTCAGCGCAGGAAGCTAACTATGGCTACACCTTC. This sequence encodes CASAQEANYGYTF. Drawing the rest from reference TRBV12-5 and TRBJ1-2, the complete variable domain is DARVTQTPRHKVTEMGQEVTMRCQPILGHNTVFWYRQTMMQGLELLAYFRNRAPLDDSGMPKDRFSAEMPDATLATLKIQPSEPRDSAVYFCASAQEANYGYTFGSGTRLTVV.

Details on this clonotype: This is likely an artifact of a read error, given a far larger clone one base away. The rearrangement joins TRBV6-9 to TRBJ1-1; 11 nucleotides match TRBD1. This CDR3 is built from 15 residues. CDR1 is MNHGY, CDR2 SVAAGI, per germline. CDR3 in DNA: TGTACCAGCAGTTATCTCGGGACAGGGGGCACTGAAGCTTTCTTT. Protein: CTSSYLGTGGTEAFF.

DNA for the CDR3: TGTGCCAGCAGACCAGGACTAGCGGGGGGGCCGCAGTTCTTC. This gives the protein CASRPGLAGGPQFF. The chain combines TRBV12-3 or TRBV12-4 with TRBJ2-1; 15 bases match TRBD2. With 6 bases clipped from V and 12 bases from J, the junction kept 6 bases outside the gene matches. The CDR3 extends over 14 amino acids.

This clonotype was found many times. The J gene is TRBJ1-4, the V gene TRBV29-1, with 11 bases matching TRBD1. The V gene's germline CDR1 is SQVTM and CDR2 ANQGSEA. The V segment lost 5 bases and the J segment 8 bases; nucleotides outside the gene matches: 4. CDR3 length: 13 amino acids. In DNA form, the CDR3 reads TGCAGCGTTTCCGGGACAGGGGGGGAAAAACTGTTTTTT. Amino acid sequence: CSVSGTGGEKLFF.

There are a few counts of this clonotype. A far larger clone differs by one base, so this is likely a read error. This chain joins TRBV6-2 or TRBV6-3 and TRBJ2-4; a weak D match, TRBD2 (5 bases). The CDR3 loop spans 15 amino acids. Germline CDR1 is MNHEY and CDR2 is SVGEGT. V was clipped by 9 bases and J by 13 bases, with 28 bases between them. The CDR3 DNA sequence: TGTGCCAGACCCGTGGAGGACCCCCACCAAGAGGCCCAGTACTTC. Translation gives CARPVEDPHQEAQYF.

In its sample, this clonotype was seen many times. The V and J genes are TRBV7-8 and TRBJ1-2; D call uncertain. V was trimmed by 1 base and J by 4 bases, leaving 10 bases between them. This CDR3 spans 14 amino acids. The V gene's germline CDR1 is SGHVS and CDR2 FQNEAQ. The CDR3 sequence: CASSLEAVPYGYTF. In DNA form, the CDR3 reads TGTGCCAGCAGCTTAGAGGCAGTTCCCTATGGCTACACCTTC. The full variable domain, completed using reference TRBV7-8 and TRBJ1-2, is GAGVSQSPRYKVAKRGQDVALRCDPISGHVSLFWYQQALGQGPEFLTYFQNEAQLDKSGLPSDRFFAERPEGSVSTLKIQRTQQEDSAVYLCASSLEAVPYGYTFGSGTRLTVV.

This clonotype was recorded at least ten times. This chain uses TRBV27 with TRBJ1-1; D is undetermined. With 5 bases removed from V and 0 bases from J, the gap between germline ends came to 13 bases. The length of the CDR3 is 15 residues. Germline values: CDR1 MNHEY, CDR2 SMNVEV (reference sequence). CDR3 sequence reads: CASSMRRPLNTEAFF. The DNA of the CDR3 is TGTGCCAGCAGTATGAGACGGCCCCTGAACACTGAAGCTTTCTTT.

This clonotype came up many times. The V gene is TRBV20-1, the J gene TRBJ2-1, with D maybe TRBD1 (5 bases). The germline CDR1 and CDR2 sequences are DFQATT and SNEGSKA (reference sequence). Trimming removed 6 bases from V and 5 bases from J, with 20 bases in between. This CDR3 contains 15 residues. The CDR3 reads CSAHPRRQPDNEQFF. Here the CDR3 DNA reads TGCAGTGCACATCCCCGACGACAGCCGGACAATGAGCAGTTCTTC.

At least ten counts were recorded for this clonotype. The chain links TRBV20-1 to TRBJ2-7; TRBD2 is a possible D gene (7 bases). The length of the CDR3 is 13 residues. In germline, CDR1 is DFQATT, CDR2 SNEGSKA (reference sequence). V dropped 3 bases and J dropped 0 bases, with 9 bases sitting between them. The CDR3 loop reads CSASGGPSYEQYF. CDR3 nucleotide sequence: TGCAGTGCTAGCGGGGGGCCCTCCTACGAGCAGTACTTC.

This clonotype has ten or more counts. V and J are TRBV3-1 and TRBJ1-2; D may be TRBD1 (5 bases). Trimming took 4 bases from V and 1 from J, leaving 13 bases between them. Germline-derived CDR1 and CDR2 are LGHDT and YNNKEL (reference sequence). The length of the CDR3 is 15 residues. The CDR3 loop reads CASSLSGHVNYGYTF. The CDR3 DNA follows: TGTGCCAGCAGCCTTTCCGGACACGTTAACTATGGCTACACCTTC.

Concerning this clonotype: This may arise from a read error, as a much more abundant clone is one base away. V and J are TRBV9 and TRBJ2-7; D remains unclear. This CDR3 region has 15 residues. Germline V lookup: CDR1 SGDLS, CDR2 YYNGEE. The CDR3 loop is CVSSVLGEPTYEQYF. DNA of the CDR3: TGTGTCAGCAGCGTCCTAGGTGAACCTACCTACGAGCAGTACTTC.

About this clonotype: A much larger clone sits a single nucleotide away, making a read error possible. This CDR3 is missing its conserved last phenylalanine or tryptophan, likely due to a read error. For the CDR3, the DNA is TGCAGCGTTGAACAGGGGGATTACACTGAAGCTTTCTCT. This sequence encodes CSVEQGDYTEAFS. V and J are TRBV29-1 and TRBJ1-1; TRBD1 matches at 7 bases. Germline trimming cut 2 bases from V and 3 bases from J; bases unmatched to any gene: 3. Germline assignment: CDR1 SQVTM and CDR2 ANQGSEA. This CDR3 has 13 amino acids.

On this clonotype itself: A far larger clone is just one base off, so this is likely a read error. V usage is TRBV6-2 or TRBV6-3 and J usage is TRBJ1-2; 9 nucleotides agree with TRBD1. Germline lookup yields CDR1 MNHEY and CDR2 SVGEGT. The CDR3 consists of 16 residues. This chain's CDR3 is CANSSPPGQGGYGYTF. The CDR3 DNA is TGTGCCAACAGTTCTCCCCCGGGACAGGGCGGCTATGGCTACACCTTC.

This clonotype has a handful of counts. One junction end disagrees with the germline gene, perhaps due to a read error. The V and J genes are TRBV4-2 and TRBJ1-3; D might be TRBD1 (5 bases). The CDR3 runs 15 residues. Germline-derived CDR1 and CDR2 are LGHNA and YNFKEQ. The chain's CDR3 is CAGSQPTDAGNTIYF. CDR3 DNA sequence: TGTGCCGGCAGCCAACCGACAGACGCTGGAAACACCATATATTTT.

V gene TRBV27 combines with J gene TRBJ2-7; TRBD2 aligns across 8 bases. Per the germline V gene, CDR1 is MNHEY and CDR2 is SMNVEV (reference sequence). The J segment lost 4 bases and the V segment lost 3 bases, leaving 8 bases of the junction unmatched. CDR3 length equals 15 residues. CDR3 residues: CASSFSGEIYYEQYF. CDR3 in DNA: TGTGCCAGCAGTTTTAGCGGGGAGATATATTACGAGCAGTACTTC.

The chain is built from TRBV6-4 and TRBJ2-1, with TRBD2 matching over 10 bases. With 8 bases clipped from V and 8 bases from J, the junction kept 18 bases outside the gene matches. This CDR3 is built from 17 residues. The germline gives CDR1 MRHNA, CDR2 SNTAGT. CDR3 in amino acids: CASPPARGSGGPHEQFF. DNA of the CDR3: TGTGCCAGCCCCCCTGCGCGGGGTAGCGGGGGGCCCCATGAGCAGTTCTTC.

In this sample, this clonotype turned up many times. This CDR3 is CASSYRTGAHEQFF. CDR3 sequence (DNA): TGTGCCAGCAGTTACAGGACAGGGGCGCATGAGCAGTTCTTC. The chain is built from TRBV6-2 or TRBV6-3 and TRBJ2-1, with 9 bases fitting TRBD1. V was pared by 2 bases and J by 8 bases, with 4 bases of the junction left unmatched. The CDR3 runs 14 residues. CDR1 and CDR2 (germline): MNHEY, SVGEGT.

This clonotype came up many times. CDR3 sequence reads: CASSELAVADTQYF. CDR3 nucleotide sequence: TGCGCCAGCAGTGAACTAGCGGTGGCAGATACGCAGTATTTT. The chain combines TRBV10-1 with TRBJ2-3; 8 bases align to TRBD2. Per the germline V gene, CDR1 is WNHNN and CDR2 is SYGVQD (reference sequence). The CDR3 runs 14 residues. The V and J ends lost 3 bases and 4 bases, in that order; junction bases with no gene match: 3.

This clonotype was seen many times. The V and J genes are TRBV12-3 or TRBV12-4 and TRBJ2-5; D possibly corresponds to TRBD2 (5 bases). This CDR3 has 14 residues. Trimming took off 5 bases at V and 5 bases at J, with 15 bases between the two ends. CDR3 coding DNA: TGTGCCAGCAGTCCTTCTTTGTGGAGGGAGACCCAGTACTTC. As protein: CASSPSLWRETQYF.

About this clonotype: A much larger clone is a single base away; this may be a read error. The gene calls are TRBV20-1 and TRBJ2-7, with a weak D call TRBD1 (6 bases). CDR1 DFQATT and CDR2 SNEGSKA come from the germline V gene (reference sequence). The CDR3 consists of 15 residues. Here the CDR3 DNA reads TGCAGCCTGACCAGGGACACCTCGAGCTCCTACGGGCAGTACTTC. As protein: CSLTRDTSSSYGQYF.

A word on this clonotype: A read error is the likely source, as a far larger clone sits one nucleotide away. The J gene is TRBJ2-1, the V gene TRBV7-3; D is tentatively TRBD1 or TRBD2 (5 bases each). This CDR3 has 14 residues. The germline V gene encodes CDR1 SGHTA and CDR2 FQGTGA. V was pared by 5 bases and J by 10 bases, with 18 bases between. The CDR3 sequence: CASSPEGRPYEQFF. The CDR3 coding sequence is TGTGCCAGCAGCCCCGAGGGGCGGCCCTACGAGCAGTTCTTC.

V usage is TRBV5-6 and J usage is TRBJ1-5; D is perhaps TRBD1 (5 bases). The CDR3 spans 15 residues. Germline CDR1 is SGHDT and CDR2 is YYEEEE. Trimming left V 3 bases short and J 4 bases short, with 14 bases between. The CDR3: CASSWGVGSNQPQHF. Here the CDR3 DNA reads TGTGCCAGCAGCTGGGGGGTGGGTTCGAATCAGCCCCAGCATTTT.

This sequence joins TRBV20-1 and TRBJ2-1; 10 nucleotides agree with TRBD2. This CDR3 region has 14 residues. The germline V gene encodes CDR1 DFQATT and CDR2 SNEGSKA (reference sequence). Trimming cost V 5 bases and J 7 bases; bases outside gene matches: 8. The chain's CDR3 is CSAVAGGTSNEQFF. The CDR3, as DNA: TGCAGTGCTGTAGCGGGGGGTACGTCAAATGAGCAGTTCTTC.